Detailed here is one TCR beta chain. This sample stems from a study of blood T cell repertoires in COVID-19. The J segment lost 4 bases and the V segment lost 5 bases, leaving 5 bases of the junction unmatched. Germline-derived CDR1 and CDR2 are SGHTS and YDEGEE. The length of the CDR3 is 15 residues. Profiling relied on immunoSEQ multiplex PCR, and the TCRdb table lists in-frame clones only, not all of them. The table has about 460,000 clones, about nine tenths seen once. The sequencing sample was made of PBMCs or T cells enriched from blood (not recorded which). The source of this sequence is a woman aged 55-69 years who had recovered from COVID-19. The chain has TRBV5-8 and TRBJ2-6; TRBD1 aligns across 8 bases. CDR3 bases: TGTGCCAGCAGAACGACAGGGGCCGGGGCCAACGTCCTGACTTTC. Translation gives CASRTTGAGANVLTF.